These 18 T cell receptor beta chains were all obtained from the same sample, sequenced in a study of blood T cells in healthy people across ages. Alongside a J-beta primer mix, a sample-barcoded 5' primer served in a second PCR lasting about 7 to 12 cycles. TCRdb called the 5' RACE reads again in MiXCR, with one record for every CDR3 protein. Altogether about 1.5 million distinct CDR3 sequences are present, around two fifths being singletons, with the ten largest covering roughly 8.2%. The source material was blood. These receptors were collected from a woman aged 18-29 years in good health.

The sample holds many counts of this clonotype. The J gene is TRBJ2-7, the V gene TRBV4-2; D is unclear. Germline lookup yields CDR1 LGHNA and CDR2 YNFKEQ. This CDR3 region has 14 residues. V lost 1 base and J 2 bases, leaving 9 bases between the germline ends. The CDR3 is CASSQGDGTYEQYF. Written as DNA, the CDR3 is TGTGCCAGCAGCCAAGGCGACGGAACCTACGAGCAGTACTTC.

The rearrangement joins TRBV4-1 to TRBJ1-4; D uncertain. Trimming cost V 0 bases and J 10 bases, with 15 bases left between them. Looked up from germline, CDR1 is MGHRA and CDR2 is YSYEKL. The CDR3 totals 15 residues. The CDR3 nucleotides read TGCGCCAGCAGCCAAGATGCCCTGCGACCCGGAAAACTGTTTTTT. It yields the protein CASSQDALRPGKLFF.

V and J are TRBV7-9 and TRBJ1-2; weak D call: TRBD1 (5 bases). The germline V and J ends were trimmed by 5 bases and 1 base, with 14 bases remaining between them. This CDR3 contains 15 residues. From germline, CDR1 is SEHNR and CDR2 FQNEAQ (reference sequence). The CDR3 DNA is TGTGCCAGCAGCACCCTGGACACCTTTAACTATGGCTACACCTTC. It yields the protein CASSTLDTFNYGYTF.

Points on this clonotype: It may be a read error: a sequence one base away is much more abundant. The chain joins TRBV27 to TRBJ2-5; D uncertain. The CDR3 spans 13 residues. Germline V lookup: CDR1 MNHEY, CDR2 SMNVEV (reference sequence). The CDR3 coding sequence is TGTGTCAGCAGTTTATCGTTGAAAGAGACCCAGTACTTC. Protein sequence: CVSSLSLKETQYF.

The chain recombines TRBV7-9 with TRBJ2-5; 7 nucleotides match TRBD1. The J call may be incorrect, as the DNA end agrees better with TRBJ2-7. Germline CDR1 reads SEHNR; CDR2 reads FQNEAQ (reference sequence). The CDR3 loop spans 12 amino acids. The CDR3 DNA reads as TGTGCCAGCAGGGGGGACAGTAGCGAGCAGTACTTC. Translated, it gives CASRGDSSEQYF.

This chain connects TRBV5-1 to TRBJ1-3; D gene unclear. V lost 4 bases to trimming and J lost 0 bases, with 17 bases between them. Germline CDR1 is SGHRS and CDR2 is YFSETQ. CDR3 length: 17 amino acids. CDR3 in DNA: TGCGCCAGCAGCCAAACGACCGACCGAAGCTCTGGAAACACCATATATTTT. It specifies CASSQTTDRSSGNTIYF.

This sequence joins TRBV7-9 and TRBJ2-5, with 8 positions matching TRBD2. From germline, CDR1 is SEHNR and CDR2 FQNEAQ (reference sequence). The CDR3 totals 16 residues. The V and J ends lost 5 bases and 11 bases, in that order; junction bases with no gene match: 19. CDR3 region: CASSPRDSGTQWKQYF. CDR3 nucleotide sequence: TGTGCCAGCAGCCCCAGAGATAGCGGGACACAGTGGAAACAGTACTTC.

The rearrangement uses TRBV7-9 and TRBJ2-7; tentative D call: TRBD1 (6 bases). V was clipped by 4 bases and J by 6 bases, with 19 bases between them. CDR1 is SEHNR and CDR2 is FQNEAQ in the germline V gene (reference sequence). This CDR3 comprises 15 residues. The CDR3 here is CASSSHVTGSREQYF. In DNA form, the CDR3 reads TGTGCCAGCAGCTCTCACGTCACAGGGAGTCGCGAGCAGTACTTC.

The chain recombines TRBV21-1 with TRBJ1-2; TRBD1, the table's D call, was not compared with the DNA. TRBV21-1 is labeled a pseudogene. The CDR3 contains 15 residues. The CDR3 region is CASSKDRAENYGYTF. For the CDR3, the DNA is TGTGCCAGCAGCAAAGACCGGGCGGAGAACTATGGCTACACCTTC.

This clonotype has only a few counts. The rearrangement links TRBV7-9 to TRBJ1-2; no reliable D call. CDR3 length: 13 amino acids. The V end was cut by 0 bases, the J end by 6 bases, with 8 bases between. Germline lookup yields CDR1 SEHNR and CDR2 FQNEAQ (reference sequence). Here the CDR3 reads CASSLAPGNGYTF. Here the CDR3 DNA reads TGTGCCAGCAGCTTAGCACCGGGTAATGGCTACACCTTC. Full variable domain (remainder filled in from reference TRBV7-9 and TRBJ1-2): DTGVSQNPRHKITKRGQNVTFRCDPISEHNRLYWYRQTLGQGPEFLTYFQNEAQLEKSRLLSDRFSAERPKGSFSTLEIQRTEQGDSAMYLCASSLAPGNGYTFGSGTRLTVV.

The chain carries TRBV18 and TRBJ2-7, with D unclear. Trimming pared 6 bases from V and 1 base from J, leaving 13 bases between. Germline values: CDR1 KGHSH, CDR2 LQKENI. The CDR3 runs 14 residues. The CDR3 sequence: CASSPVTSSYEQYF. In DNA, the CDR3 is TGTGCCAGCTCCCCCGTTACGAGTTCCTACGAGCAGTACTTC.

The chain carries TRBV2 and TRBJ2-1; tentative D call: TRBD2 (6 bases). CDR1 is SNHLY and CDR2 is FYNNEI in the germline V gene. The length of the CDR3 is 13 residues. Trimming shortened V by 4 bases and J by 5 bases, and 9 bases separated the two germline ends. CDR3 amino acids: CASSVGLHNEQFF. The CDR3 nucleotides are TGTGCCAGCAGTGTGGGACTCCACAATGAGCAGTTCTTC.

The V gene is TRBV3-1, the J gene TRBJ2-4, with a possible D match to TRBD1 (6 bases). This CDR3 comprises 17 residues. V gave up 1 base and J gave up 8 bases, with 21 bases separating them. The germline gives CDR1 LGHDT, CDR2 YNNKEL (reference sequence). The CDR3, as DNA: TGTGCCAGCAGCCAAGCCCCCCGGGACAAGCCTTGGGACATTCAGTACTTC. Protein sequence: CASSQAPRDKPWDIQYF. Full variable domain (rest looked up from reference TRBV3-1 and TRBJ2-4): DTAVSQTPKYLVTQMGNDKSIKCEQNLGHDTMYWYKQDSKKFLKIMFSYNNKELIINETVPNRFSPKSPDKAHLNLHINSLELGDSAVYFCASSQAPRDKPWDIQYFGAGTRLSVL.

The chain links TRBV7-9 to TRBJ1-5; D gene ambiguous. Deletions cut 4 bases from V and 2 bases from J, with 12 bases between. Germline CDR1 and CDR2: SEHNR and FQNEAQ (reference sequence). The CDR3 loop spans 15 amino acids. The CDR3 nucleotides are TGTGCCAGCAGCTGGGGATTTGACCGCAATCAGCCCCAGCATTTT. Translated: CASSWGFDRNQPQHF.

This chain uses TRBV20-1 with TRBJ1-4; D gene uncertain. This CDR3 has 13 amino acids. Per the germline V gene, CDR1 is DFQATT and CDR2 is SNEGSKA (reference sequence). V dropped 3 bases and J dropped 2 bases, with 7 bases sitting between them. CDR3 in DNA: TGCAGTGCTAGTGCCAGGACTAATGAAAAACTGTTTTTT. Translated, it gives CSASARTNEKLFF.

The chain is built from TRBV27 and TRBJ1-4; the D is unclear. Trimming took 6 bases from V and 8 from J, leaving 22 bases between them. The CDR3 length is 16 residues. Germline V gene data show CDR1 as MNHEY and CDR2 as SMNVEV (reference sequence). The chain's CDR3 is CASRAMSRPTEEKLFF. The DNA of the CDR3 is TGTGCCAGCAGAGCTATGTCGAGACCCACCGAGGAAAAACTGTTTTTT.

This clonotype has a count of ten or more. This chain connects TRBV12-3 or TRBV12-4 to TRBJ2-1, with 9 bases fitting TRBD2. V gave up 1 base and J gave up 6 bases; unmatched junction bases: 1. The CDR3 loop spans 14 amino acids. The CDR3 DNA reads as TGTGCCAGCAGTTTAGGCGGGGGGGTCAATGAGCAGTTCTTC. Translating it yields CASSLGGGVNEQFF.

This clonotype was seen a handful of times. V usage is TRBV7-9 and J usage is TRBJ2-3; D gene unclear. The length of the CDR3 is 13 residues. The germline gives CDR1 SEHNR, CDR2 FQNEAQ (reference sequence). V was cut by 3 bases and J by 5 bases, with 9 bases left in between. CDR3 nucleotides: TGTGCCAGCAGCTTCCCTCCCGGAGATACGCAGTATTTT. This sequence encodes CASSFPPGDTQYF.